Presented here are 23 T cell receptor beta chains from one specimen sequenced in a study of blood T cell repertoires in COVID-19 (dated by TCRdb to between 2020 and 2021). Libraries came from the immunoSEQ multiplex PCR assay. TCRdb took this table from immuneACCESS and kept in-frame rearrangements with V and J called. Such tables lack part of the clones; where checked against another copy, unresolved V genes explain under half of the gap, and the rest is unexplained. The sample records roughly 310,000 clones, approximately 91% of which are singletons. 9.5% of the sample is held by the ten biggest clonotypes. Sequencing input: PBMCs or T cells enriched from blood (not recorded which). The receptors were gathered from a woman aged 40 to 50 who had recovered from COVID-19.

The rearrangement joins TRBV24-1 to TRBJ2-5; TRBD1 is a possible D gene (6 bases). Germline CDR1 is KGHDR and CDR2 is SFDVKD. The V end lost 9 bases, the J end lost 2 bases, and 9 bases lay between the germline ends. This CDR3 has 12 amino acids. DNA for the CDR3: TGTGCCACCGGGGGCGGTCAAGAGACCCAGTACTTC. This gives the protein CATGGGQETQYF.

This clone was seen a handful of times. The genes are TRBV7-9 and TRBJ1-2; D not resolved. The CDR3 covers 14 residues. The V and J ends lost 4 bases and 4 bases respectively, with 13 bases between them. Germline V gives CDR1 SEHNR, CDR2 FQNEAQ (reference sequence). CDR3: CASSSGGLAYGYTF. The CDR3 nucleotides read TGTGCCAGCAGCTCGGGAGGGCTGGCCTATGGCTACACCTTC.

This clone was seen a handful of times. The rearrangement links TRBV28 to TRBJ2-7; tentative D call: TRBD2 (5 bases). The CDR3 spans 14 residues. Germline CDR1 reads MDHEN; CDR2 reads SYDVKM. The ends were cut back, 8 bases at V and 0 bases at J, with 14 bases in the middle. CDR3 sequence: CASGVPGDSYEQYF. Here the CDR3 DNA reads TGTGCCAGCGGCGTCCCCGGGGACTCCTACGAGCAGTACTTC.

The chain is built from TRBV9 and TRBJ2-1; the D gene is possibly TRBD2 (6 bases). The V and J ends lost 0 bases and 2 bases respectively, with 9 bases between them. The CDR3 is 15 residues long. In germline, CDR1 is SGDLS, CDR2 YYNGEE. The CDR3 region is CASSVGGEAYNEQFF. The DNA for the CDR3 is TGTGCCAGCAGCGTAGGGGGGGAGGCCTACAATGAGCAGTTCTTC.

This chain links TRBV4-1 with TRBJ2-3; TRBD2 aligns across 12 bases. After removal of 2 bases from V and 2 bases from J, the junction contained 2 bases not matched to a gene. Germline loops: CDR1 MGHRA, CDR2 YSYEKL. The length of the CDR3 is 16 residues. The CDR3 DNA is TGCGCCAGCAGCCAACTAGCGGGAGGGGCCACAGATACGCAGTATTTT. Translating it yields CASSQLAGGATDTQYF.

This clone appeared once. Written as DNA, the CDR3 is TGTGCCAGCAGCCTTAGACGGGGAGACACTGAAGCTTTCTTT. Translating it yields CASSLRRGDTEAFF. The V call is TRBV14, the J call TRBJ1-1; D is unresolved. Per the germline V gene, CDR1 is SGHDN and CDR2 is FVKESK. The CDR3 is made up of 14 amino acids. Trimming cost V 4 bases and J 3 bases, with 12 bases left between them.

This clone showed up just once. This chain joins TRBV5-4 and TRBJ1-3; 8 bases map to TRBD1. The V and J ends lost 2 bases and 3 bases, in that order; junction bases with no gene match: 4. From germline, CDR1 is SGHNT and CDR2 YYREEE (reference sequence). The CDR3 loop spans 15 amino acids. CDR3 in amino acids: CASSFQGARGNTIYF. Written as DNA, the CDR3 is TGTGCCAGCAGCTTTCAGGGGGCGCGTGGAAACACCATATATTTT.

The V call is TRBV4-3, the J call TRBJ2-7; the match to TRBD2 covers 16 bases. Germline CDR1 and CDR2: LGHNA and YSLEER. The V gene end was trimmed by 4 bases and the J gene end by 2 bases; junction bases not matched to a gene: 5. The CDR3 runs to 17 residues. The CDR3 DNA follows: TGCGCCAGCAGCCTCGGGACTAGCGGGGGGGCCCCCTACGAGCAGTACTTC. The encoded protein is CASSLGTSGGAPYEQYF.

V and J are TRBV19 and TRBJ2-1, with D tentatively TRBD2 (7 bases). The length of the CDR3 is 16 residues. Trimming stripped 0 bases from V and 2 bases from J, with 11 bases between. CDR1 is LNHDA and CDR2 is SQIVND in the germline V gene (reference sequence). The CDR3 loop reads CASSIESGGPYNEQFF. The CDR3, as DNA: TGTGCCAGTAGTATAGAATCCGGGGGGCCCTACAATGAGCAGTTCTTC. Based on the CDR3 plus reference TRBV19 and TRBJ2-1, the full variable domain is DGGITQSPKYLFRKEGQNVTLSCEQNLNHDAMYWYRQDPGQGLRLIYYSQIVNDFQKGDIAEGYSVSREKKESFPLTVTSAQKNPTAFYLCASSIESGGPYNEQFFGPGTRLTVL.

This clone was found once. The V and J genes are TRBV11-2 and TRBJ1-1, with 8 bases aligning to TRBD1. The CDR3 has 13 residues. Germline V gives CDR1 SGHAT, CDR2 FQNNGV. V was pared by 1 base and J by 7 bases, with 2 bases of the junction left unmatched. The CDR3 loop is CASSLGDRREAFF. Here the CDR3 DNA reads TGTGCCAGCAGCTTAGGGGACAGGCGTGAAGCTTTCTTT.

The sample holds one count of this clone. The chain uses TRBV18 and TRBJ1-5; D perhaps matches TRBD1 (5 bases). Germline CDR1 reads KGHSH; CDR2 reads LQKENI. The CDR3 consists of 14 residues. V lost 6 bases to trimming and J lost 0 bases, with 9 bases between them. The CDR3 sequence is CASSTGYSNQPQHF. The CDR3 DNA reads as TGTGCCAGCTCTACAGGCTATAGCAATCAGCCCCAGCATTTT. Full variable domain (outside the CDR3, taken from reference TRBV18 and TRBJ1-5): NAGVMQNPRHLVRRRGQEARLRCSPMKGHSHVYWYRQLPEEGLKFMVYLQKENIIDESGMPKERFSAEFPKEGPSILRIQQVVRGDSAAYFCASSTGYSNQPQHFGDGTRLSIL.

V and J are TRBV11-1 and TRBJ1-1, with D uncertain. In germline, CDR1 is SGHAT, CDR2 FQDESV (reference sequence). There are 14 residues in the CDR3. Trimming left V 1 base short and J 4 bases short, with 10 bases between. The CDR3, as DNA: TGTGCCAGCAGCTTAGGCCGGGGAACCACTGAAGCTTTCTTT. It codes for CASSLGRGTTEAFF.

The CDR3 reads CASSEGQGNQPQHF. CDR3 bases: TGTGCCAGCAGCGAGGGACAGGGAAATCAGCCCCAGCATTTT. V is TRBV9 and J is TRBJ1-5; TRBD1 matches 9 bases. The CDR3 has 14 amino acids. J lost 4 bases, V lost 3 bases, and 2 bases had no gene match. CDR1 is SGDLS and CDR2 is YYNGEE in the germline V gene. Supplemented by reference TRBV9 and TRBJ1-5, the full variable domain reads DSGVTQTPKHLITATGQRVTLRCSPRSGDLSVYWYQQSLDQGLQFLIQYYNGEERAKGNILERFSAQQFPDLHSELNLSSLELGDSALYFCASSEGQGNQPQHFGDGTRLSIL.

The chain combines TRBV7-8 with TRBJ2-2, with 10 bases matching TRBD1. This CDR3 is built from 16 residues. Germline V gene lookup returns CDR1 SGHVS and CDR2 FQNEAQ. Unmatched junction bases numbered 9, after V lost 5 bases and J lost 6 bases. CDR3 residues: CASSLRQGAQAGELFF. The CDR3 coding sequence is TGTGCCAGCAGCCTCCGACAGGGGGCGCAGGCCGGGGAGCTGTTTTTT.

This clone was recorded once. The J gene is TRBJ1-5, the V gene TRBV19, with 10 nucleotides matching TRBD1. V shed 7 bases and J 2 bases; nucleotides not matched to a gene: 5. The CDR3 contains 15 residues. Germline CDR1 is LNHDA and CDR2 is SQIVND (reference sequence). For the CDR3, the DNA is TGTGCCAGTACCATAGGGACAGGGGGCAATCAGCCCCAGCATTTT. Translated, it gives CASTIGTGGNQPQHF.

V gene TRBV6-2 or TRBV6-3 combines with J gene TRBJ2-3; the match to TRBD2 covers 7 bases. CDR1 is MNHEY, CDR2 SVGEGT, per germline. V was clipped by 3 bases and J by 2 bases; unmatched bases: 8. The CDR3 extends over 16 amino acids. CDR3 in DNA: TGTGCCAGCAGTTATTCCGCGGGGGTATCCACAGATACGCAGTATTTT. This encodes CASSYSAGVSTDTQYF.

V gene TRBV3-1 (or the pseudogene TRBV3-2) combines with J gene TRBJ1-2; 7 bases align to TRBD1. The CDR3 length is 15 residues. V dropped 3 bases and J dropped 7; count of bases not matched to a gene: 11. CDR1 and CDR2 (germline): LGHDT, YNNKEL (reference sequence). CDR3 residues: CASSQGQPPGGGYTF. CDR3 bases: TGTGCCAGCAGCCAGGGACAGCCACCTGGGGGTGGCTACACCTTC.

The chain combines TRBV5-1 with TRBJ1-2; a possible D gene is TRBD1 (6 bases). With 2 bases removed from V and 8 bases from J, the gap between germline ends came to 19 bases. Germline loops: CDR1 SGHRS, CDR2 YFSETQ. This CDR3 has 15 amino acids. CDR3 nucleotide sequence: TGCGCCAGCAGCTTCATCCAGGGACATGCCTCCGGCTACACCTTC. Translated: CASSFIQGHASGYTF.

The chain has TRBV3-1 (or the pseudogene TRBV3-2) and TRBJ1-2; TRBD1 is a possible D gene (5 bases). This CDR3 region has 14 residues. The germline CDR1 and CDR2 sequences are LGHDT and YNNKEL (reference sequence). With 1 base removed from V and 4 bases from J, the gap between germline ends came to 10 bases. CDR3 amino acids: CASSQVGASYGYTF. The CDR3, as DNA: TGTGCCAGCAGCCAAGTAGGGGCCTCCTATGGCTACACCTTC.

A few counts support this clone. CDR3 region: CASSQDLGPGGKYEQYF. The CDR3 nucleotides read TGCGCCAGCAGCCAAGATCTGGGTCCAGGGGGGAAGTACGAGCAGTACTTC. The rearrangement links TRBV4-1 to TRBJ2-7, with a tentative D call TRBD1 (7 bases). The CDR3 runs 17 residues. V dropped 0 bases and J dropped 4 bases, with 19 bases sitting between them. CDR1 MGHRA and CDR2 YSYEKL come from the germline V gene.

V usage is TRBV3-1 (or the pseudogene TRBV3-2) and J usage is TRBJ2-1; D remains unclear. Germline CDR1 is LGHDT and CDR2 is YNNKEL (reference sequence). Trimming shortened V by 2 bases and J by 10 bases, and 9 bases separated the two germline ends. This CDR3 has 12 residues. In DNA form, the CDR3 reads TGTGCCAGCAGCCAAACCATCGGGGAGCAGTTCTTC. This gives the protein CASSQTIGEQFF.

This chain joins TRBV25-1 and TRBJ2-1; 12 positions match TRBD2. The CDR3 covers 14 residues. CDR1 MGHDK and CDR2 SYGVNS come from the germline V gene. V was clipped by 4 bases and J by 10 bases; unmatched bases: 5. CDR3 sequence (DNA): TGTGCCAGCAGTGGACTAGCGGGAGTAGGGGAGCAGTTCTTC. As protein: CASSGLAGVGEQFF.

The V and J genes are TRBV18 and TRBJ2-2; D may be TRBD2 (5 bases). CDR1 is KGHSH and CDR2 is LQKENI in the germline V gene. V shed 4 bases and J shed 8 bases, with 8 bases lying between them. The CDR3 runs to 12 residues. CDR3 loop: CASSLASGELFF. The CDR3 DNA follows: TGTGCCAGCTCACTAGCGAGTGGGGAGCTGTTTTTT.